A single sample gave rise to the 10 T cell receptor beta chains below, sequenced in a study of cytomegalovirus exposure and HLA in healthy donors (dated by TCRdb to 2017 to 2019). Library construction relied on the immunoSEQ multiplex PCR assay. The multiplex PCR relied on a mix of 60 forward primers for TCR Vbeta segments and 13 reverse primers for TCR Jbeta segments. TCRdb stores this immuneACCESS table with in-frame sequences only. Part of the clones is absent; in the studies checked, under half of the shortfall reflects unresolved V genes, and no reason is known for the rest. This sample lists 100,000 to 150,000 clones; about 81% were detected once. The top ten constitute roughly 0.99% of the sample. The sample was PBMCs. The receptors originated from a woman in her twenties or thirties in good health and CMV-seronegative.

The rearrangement links TRBV7-9 to TRBJ2-3, with no clear D. With 3 bases removed from V and 2 bases from J, the gap between germline ends came to 9 bases. The CDR3 spans 14 residues. Germline values: CDR1 SEHNR, CDR2 FQNEAQ (reference sequence). The chain's CDR3 is CASSLVDTTDTQYF. The CDR3 DNA follows: TGTGCCAGCAGCTTGGTAGATACCACAGATACGCAGTATTTT.

The chain has TRBV7-6 and TRBJ1-1; D is possibly TRBD1 (6 bases). Germline CDR1 and CDR2: SGHVS and FNYEAQ. The V gene lost 7 bases and the J gene lost 1 base, with 13 bases spanning the gap. The CDR3 totals 14 residues. The CDR3 region is CASKPGHTNTEAFF. The CDR3 coding sequence is TGTGCCAGCAAACCGGGACACACGAACACTGAAGCTTTCTTT. The whole variable domain, filled in from reference TRBV7-6 and TRBJ1-1, reads GAGVSQSPRYKVTKRGQDVALRCDPISGHVSLYWYRQALGQGPEFLTYFNYEAQQDKSGLPNDRFSAERPEGSISTLTIQRTEQRDSAMYRCASKPGHTNTEAFFGQGTRLTVV.

The chain is built from TRBV11-2 and TRBJ2-1; TRBD1 matches 9 bases. Per the germline V gene, CDR1 is SGHAT and CDR2 is FQNNGV. The CDR3 sequence is 15 residues long. J gave up 2 bases and V 5 bases, and 4 bases lay outside the gene matches. CDR3 protein: CASSPGQGTYNEQFF. CDR3 DNA: TGTGCCAGCAGCCCGGGACAGGGTACCTACAATGAGCAGTTCTTC.

This clone was recorded only once. The rearrangement joins TRBV7-8 to TRBJ2-7; D is perhaps TRBD1 (6 bases). Trimming stripped 5 bases from V and 3 bases from J, with 17 bases between. The V gene's germline CDR1 is SGHVS and CDR2 FQNEAQ. This CDR3 is 15 amino acids long. CDR3 residues: CASSHPGHSIYEQYF. DNA of the CDR3: TGTGCCAGCAGCCATCCGGGACATTCGATCTACGAGCAGTACTTC.

The chain has TRBV25-1 and TRBJ1-1, with a possible D match to TRBD1 (6 bases). Germline lookup yields CDR1 MGHDK and CDR2 SYGVNS. V was cut by 7 bases and J by 11 bases, with 14 bases left in between. This CDR3 has 11 residues. Here the CDR3 DNA reads TGTGCCAGCAAAGAATTGGGGGCGGCTTTCTTT. This gives the protein CASKELGAAFF.

The rearrangement joins TRBV27 to TRBJ1-3; TRBD1 matches 9 bases. V lost 4 bases and J lost 3; bases outside the gene matches: 4. CDR1 and CDR2 (germline): MNHEY, SMNVEV (reference sequence). The length of the CDR3 is 15 residues. The CDR3 region has the DNA TGTGCCAGCAGTTCGGGACAGGGCTTTGGAAACACCATATATTTT. Translation: CASSSGQGFGNTIYF.

Comments on this clone: An end of the junction does not agree with germline; a read error may underlie this. The chain employs TRBV7-7 and TRBJ2-5; possibly TRBD1 for D (5 bases). Germline V gene lookup returns CDR1 SSHAT and CDR2 FNYEAQ (reference sequence). The CDR3 has 16 residues. CDR3 residues: CASSLEHGRQPGTQYF. As DNA, the CDR3 is TGTGCTAGCAGCTTAGAACACGGGCGACAGCCCGGGACCCAGTACTTC.

This chain connects TRBV4-1 to TRBJ1-2; 8 positions match TRBD1. The germline CDR1 and CDR2 sequences are MGHRA and YSYEKL. V lost 5 bases and J lost 1; bases outside the gene matches: 12. The CDR3 consists of 17 residues. The CDR3 DNA reads as TGCGCCAGCAGCATCGTGGGGACAGGAACGGTTAACTATGGCTACACCTTC. It yields the protein CASSIVGTGTVNYGYTF.

The J gene is TRBJ2-7, the V gene TRBV6-1, with D uncertain. The CDR3 has 14 residues. V was trimmed by 2 bases and J by 5 bases, leaving 13 bases between them. Germline V lookup: CDR1 MNHNS, CDR2 SASEGT. DNA of the CDR3: TGTGCCAGCAGTGAATGGTGGCCGATAAACGAGCAGTACTTC. This encodes CASSEWWPINEQYF.

This clone was observed a few times. The chain joins TRBV5-5 to TRBJ1-1, with D uncertain. Germline CDR1 SGHKS, CDR2 YYEKEE (reference sequence). CDR3 size: 16 residues. Trimming took 0 bases from V and 1 from J, leaving 13 bases between them. CDR3 sequence reads: CASSLVFAAGNTEAFF. The CDR3 nucleotides are TGTGCCAGCAGCTTGGTATTCGCCGCGGGGAACACTGAAGCTTTCTTT.